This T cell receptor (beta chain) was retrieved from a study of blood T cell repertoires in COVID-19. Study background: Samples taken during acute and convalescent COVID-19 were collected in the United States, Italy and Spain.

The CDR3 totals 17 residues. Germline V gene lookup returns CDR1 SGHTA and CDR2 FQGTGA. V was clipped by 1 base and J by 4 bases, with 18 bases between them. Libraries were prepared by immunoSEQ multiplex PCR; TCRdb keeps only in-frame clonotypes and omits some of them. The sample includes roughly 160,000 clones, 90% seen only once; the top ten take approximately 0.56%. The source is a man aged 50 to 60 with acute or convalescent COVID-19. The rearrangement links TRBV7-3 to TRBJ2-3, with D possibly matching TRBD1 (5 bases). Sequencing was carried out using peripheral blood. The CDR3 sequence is CASSLRGQGYFPDTQYF. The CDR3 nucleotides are TGTGCCAGCAGCTTAAGAGGCCAGGGTTATTTCCCAGATACGCAGTATTTT. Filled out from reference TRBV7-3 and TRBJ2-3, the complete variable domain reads GAGVSQTPSNKVTEKGKYVELRCDPISGHTALYWYRQSLGQGPEFLIYFQGTGAADDSGLPNDRFFAVRPEGSVSTLKIQRTERGDSAVYLCASSLRGQGYFPDTQYFGPGTRLTVL.